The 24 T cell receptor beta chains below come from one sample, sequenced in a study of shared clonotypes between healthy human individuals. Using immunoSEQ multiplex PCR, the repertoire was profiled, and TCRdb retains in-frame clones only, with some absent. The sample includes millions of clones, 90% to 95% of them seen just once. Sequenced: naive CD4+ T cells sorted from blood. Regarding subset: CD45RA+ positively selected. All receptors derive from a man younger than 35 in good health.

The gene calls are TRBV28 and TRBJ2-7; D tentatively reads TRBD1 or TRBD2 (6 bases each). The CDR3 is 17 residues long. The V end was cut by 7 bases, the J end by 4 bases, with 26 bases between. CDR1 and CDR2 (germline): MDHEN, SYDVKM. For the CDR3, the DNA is TGTGCCAGCACCCGGGACGGTTTTCGAGGAGGGGGTTACGAGCAGTACTTC. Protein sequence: CASTRDGFRGGGYEQYF.

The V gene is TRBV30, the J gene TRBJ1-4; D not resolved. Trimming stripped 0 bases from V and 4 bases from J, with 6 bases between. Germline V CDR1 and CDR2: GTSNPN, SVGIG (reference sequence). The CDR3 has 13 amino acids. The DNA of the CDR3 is TGTGCCTGGAGTGTAAACCGTAATGAAAAACTGTTTTTT. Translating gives CAWSVNRNEKLFF. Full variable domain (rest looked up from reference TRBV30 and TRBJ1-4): SQTIHQWPATLVQPVGSPLSLECTVEGTSNPNLYWYRQAAGRGLQLLFYSVGIGQISSEVPQNLSASRPQDRQFILSSKKLLLSDSGFYLCAWSVNRNEKLFFGSGTQLSVL.

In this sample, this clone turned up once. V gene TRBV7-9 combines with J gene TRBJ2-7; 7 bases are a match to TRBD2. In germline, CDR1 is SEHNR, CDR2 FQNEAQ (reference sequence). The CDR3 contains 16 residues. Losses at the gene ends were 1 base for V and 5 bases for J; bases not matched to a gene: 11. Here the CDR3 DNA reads TGTGCCAGCAGCTTAGGATTAGGACTAGTGGTCGACGAGCAGTACTTC. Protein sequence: CASSLGLGLVVDEQYF.

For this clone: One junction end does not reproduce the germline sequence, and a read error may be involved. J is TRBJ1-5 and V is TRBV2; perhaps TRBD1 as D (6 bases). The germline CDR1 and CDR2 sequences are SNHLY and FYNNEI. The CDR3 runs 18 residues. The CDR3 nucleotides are TGTGCCAGCAGTGAAATTATTCTCCTGGGCAGGGGCAAACAGCCCCAGCATTTT. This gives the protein CASSEIILLGRGKQPQHF.

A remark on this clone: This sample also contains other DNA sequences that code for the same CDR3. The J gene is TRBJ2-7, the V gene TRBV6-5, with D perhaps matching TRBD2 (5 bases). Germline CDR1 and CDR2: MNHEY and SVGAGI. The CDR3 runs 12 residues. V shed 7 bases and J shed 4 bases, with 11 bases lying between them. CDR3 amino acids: CASTGLGYEQYF. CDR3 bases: TGTGCCAGCACGGGGTTAGGGTACGAGCAGTACTTC.

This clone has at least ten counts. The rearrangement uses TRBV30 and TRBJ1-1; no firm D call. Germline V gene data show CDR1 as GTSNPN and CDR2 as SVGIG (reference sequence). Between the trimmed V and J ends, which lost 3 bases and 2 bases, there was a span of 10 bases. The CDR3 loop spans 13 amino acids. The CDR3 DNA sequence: TGTGCCTGGAGGGGCAGTAAAAACACTGAAGCTTTCTTT. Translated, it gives CAWRGSKNTEAFF. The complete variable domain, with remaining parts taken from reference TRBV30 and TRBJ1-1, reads SQTIHQWPATLVQPVGSPLSLECTVEGTSNPNLYWYRQAAGRGLQLLFYSVGIGQISSEVPQNLSASRPQDRQFILSSKKLLLSDSGFYLCAWRGSKNTEAFFGQGTRLTVV.

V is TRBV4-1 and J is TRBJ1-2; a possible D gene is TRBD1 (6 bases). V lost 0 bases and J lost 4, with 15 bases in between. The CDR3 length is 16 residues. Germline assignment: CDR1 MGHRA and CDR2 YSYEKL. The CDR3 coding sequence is TGCGCCAGCAGCCAAGAGGCGGCAGGGGTTTTCTATGGCTACACCTTC. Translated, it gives CASSQEAAGVFYGYTF.

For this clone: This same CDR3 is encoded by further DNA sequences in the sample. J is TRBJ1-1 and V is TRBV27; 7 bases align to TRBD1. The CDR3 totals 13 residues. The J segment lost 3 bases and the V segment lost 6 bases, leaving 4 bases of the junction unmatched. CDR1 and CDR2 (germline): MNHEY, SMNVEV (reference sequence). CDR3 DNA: TGTGCCAGCAGCCCGACAGGGTACACTGAAGCTTTCTTT. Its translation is CASSPTGYTEAFF.

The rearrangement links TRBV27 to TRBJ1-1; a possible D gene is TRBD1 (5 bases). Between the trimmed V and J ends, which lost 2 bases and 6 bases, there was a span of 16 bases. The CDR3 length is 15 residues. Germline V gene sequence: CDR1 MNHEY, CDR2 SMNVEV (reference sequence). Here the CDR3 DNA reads TGTGCCAGCAGTTTAGCAGGGATGATTCGGGCTGAAGCTTTCTTT. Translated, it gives CASSLAGMIRAEAFF.

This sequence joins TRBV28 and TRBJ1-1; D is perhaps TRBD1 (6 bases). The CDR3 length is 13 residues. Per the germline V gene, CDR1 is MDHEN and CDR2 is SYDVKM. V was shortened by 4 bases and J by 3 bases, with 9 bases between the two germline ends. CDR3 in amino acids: CASSSTGHTEAFF. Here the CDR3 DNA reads TGTGCCAGCAGTTCTACAGGGCACACTGAAGCTTTCTTT.

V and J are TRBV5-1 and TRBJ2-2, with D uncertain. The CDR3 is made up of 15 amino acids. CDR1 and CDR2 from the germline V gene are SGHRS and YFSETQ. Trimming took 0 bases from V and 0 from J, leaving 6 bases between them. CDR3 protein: CASSLVNANTGELFF. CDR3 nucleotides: TGCGCCAGCAGCTTGGTTAACGCGAACACCGGGGAGCTGTTTTTT.

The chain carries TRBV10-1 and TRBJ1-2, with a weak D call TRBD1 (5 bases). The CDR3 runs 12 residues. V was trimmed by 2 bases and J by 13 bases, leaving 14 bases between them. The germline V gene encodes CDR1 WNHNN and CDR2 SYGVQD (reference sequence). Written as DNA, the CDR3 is TGCGCCAGCAGTGAGGAGGGCAGGGCGGGCACCTTC. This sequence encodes CASSEEGRAGTF.

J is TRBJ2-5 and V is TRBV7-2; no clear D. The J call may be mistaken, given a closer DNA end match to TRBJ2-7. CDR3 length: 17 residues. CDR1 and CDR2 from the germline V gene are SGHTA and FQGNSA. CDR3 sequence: CASSLARFGVGSYEQYF. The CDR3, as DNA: TGTGCCAGCAGCTTAGCTCGGTTTGGGGTGGGGTCCTACGAGCAGTACTTC.

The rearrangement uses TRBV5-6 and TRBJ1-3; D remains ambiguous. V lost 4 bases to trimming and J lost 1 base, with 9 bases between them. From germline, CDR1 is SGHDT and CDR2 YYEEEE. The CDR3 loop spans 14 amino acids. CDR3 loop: CASSRGVSGNTIYF. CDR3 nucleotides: TGTGCCAGCAGCCGTGGAGTATCTGGAAACACCATATATTTT. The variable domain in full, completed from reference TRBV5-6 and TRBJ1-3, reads DAGVTQSPTHLIKTRGQQVTLRCSPKSGHDTVSWYQQALGQGPQFIFQYYEEEERQRGNFPDRFSGHQFPNYSSELNVNALLLGDSALYLCASSRGVSGNTIYFGEGSWLTVV.

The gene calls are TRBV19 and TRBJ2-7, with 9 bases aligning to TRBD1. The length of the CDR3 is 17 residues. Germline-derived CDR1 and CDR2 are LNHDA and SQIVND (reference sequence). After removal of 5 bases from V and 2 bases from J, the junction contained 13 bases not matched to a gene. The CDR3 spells CASSVKLSGQGPYEQYF. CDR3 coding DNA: TGTGCCAGTAGTGTTAAATTATCTGGACAGGGGCCCTACGAGCAGTACTTC.

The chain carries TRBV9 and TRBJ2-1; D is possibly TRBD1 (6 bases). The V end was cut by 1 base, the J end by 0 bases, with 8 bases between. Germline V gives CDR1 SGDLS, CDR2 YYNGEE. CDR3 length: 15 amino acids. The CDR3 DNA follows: TGTGCCAGCAGCGTATCAGGGGACTCCTACAATGAGCAGTTCTTC. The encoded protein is CASSVSGDSYNEQFF.

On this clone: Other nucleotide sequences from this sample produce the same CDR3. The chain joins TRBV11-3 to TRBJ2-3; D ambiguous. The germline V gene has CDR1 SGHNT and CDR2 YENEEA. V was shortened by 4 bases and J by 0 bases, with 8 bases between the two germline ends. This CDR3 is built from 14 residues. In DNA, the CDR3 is TGTGCCAGCAGCTCCGGTGGGAGCACAGATACGCAGTATTTT. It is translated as CASSSGGSTDTQYF. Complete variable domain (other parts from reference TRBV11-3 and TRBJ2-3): EAGVVQSPRYKIIEKKQPVAFWCNPISGHNTLYWYLQNLGQGPELLIRYENEEAVDDSQLPKDRFSAERLKGVDSTLKIQPAELGDSAVYLCASSSGGSTDTQYFGPGTRLTVL.

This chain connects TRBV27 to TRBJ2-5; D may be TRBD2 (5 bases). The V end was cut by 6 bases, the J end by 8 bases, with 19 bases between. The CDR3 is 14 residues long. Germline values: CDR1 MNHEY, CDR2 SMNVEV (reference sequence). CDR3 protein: CASRELPGRETQYF. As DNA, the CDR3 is TGTGCCAGCAGAGAACTACCGGGAAGGGAAACCCAGTACTTC.

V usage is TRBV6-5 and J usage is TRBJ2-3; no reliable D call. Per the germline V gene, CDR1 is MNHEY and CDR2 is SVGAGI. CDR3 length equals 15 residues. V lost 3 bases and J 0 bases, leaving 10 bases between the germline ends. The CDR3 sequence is CASSYGMASTDTQYF. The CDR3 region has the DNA TGTGCCAGCAGTTATGGAATGGCTAGCACAGATACGCAGTATTTT.

DNA of the CDR3: TGTGCCAGCAGCCAAGATCTGAGCGGGAGTAAGTACGAGCAGTACTTC. Its translation is CASSQDLSGSKYEQYF. This chain joins TRBV4-2 and TRBJ2-7; 8 bases map to TRBD2. Trimming removed 0 bases from V and 4 bases from J; junction bases left unmatched: 8. The CDR3 runs 16 residues. Germline V gene lookup returns CDR1 LGHNA and CDR2 YNFKEQ.

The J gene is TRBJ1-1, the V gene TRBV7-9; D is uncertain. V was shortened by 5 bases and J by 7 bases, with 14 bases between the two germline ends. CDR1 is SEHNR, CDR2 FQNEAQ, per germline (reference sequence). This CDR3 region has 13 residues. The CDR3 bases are TGTGCCAGCAGCCTCCAAAGCCAAGGTGAAGCTTTCTTT. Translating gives CASSLQSQGEAFF.

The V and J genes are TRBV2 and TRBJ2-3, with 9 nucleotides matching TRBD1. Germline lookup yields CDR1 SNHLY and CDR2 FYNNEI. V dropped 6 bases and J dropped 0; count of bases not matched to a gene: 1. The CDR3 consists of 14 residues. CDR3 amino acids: CASSDRGSTDTQYF. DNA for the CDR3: TGTGCCAGCAGCGACAGGGGGAGCACAGATACGCAGTATTTT.

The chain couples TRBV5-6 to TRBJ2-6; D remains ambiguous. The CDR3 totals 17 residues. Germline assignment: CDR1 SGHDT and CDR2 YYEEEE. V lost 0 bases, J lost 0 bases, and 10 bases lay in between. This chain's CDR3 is CASSLALLLSGANVLTF. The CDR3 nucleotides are TGTGCCAGCAGCTTGGCCCTCCTGCTCTCTGGGGCCAACGTCCTGACTTTC.

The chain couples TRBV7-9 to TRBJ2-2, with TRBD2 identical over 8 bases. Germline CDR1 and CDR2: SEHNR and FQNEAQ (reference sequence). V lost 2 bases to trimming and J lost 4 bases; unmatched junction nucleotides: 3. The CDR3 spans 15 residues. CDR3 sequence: CASSLPGGITGELFF. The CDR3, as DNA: TGTGCCAGCAGCTTACCGGGAGGGATCACCGGGGAGCTGTTTTTT.